The entry that follows covers one TCR beta chain sequence. The record originates from a study of blood T cell repertoires in COVID-19. TCRdb's copy holds only in-frame clones and misses some; the assay was immunoSEQ multiplex PCR. The sample lists over 35,000 clones; over 75% were seen once. The sequence was obtained from a human donor in a cohort sampled during active COVID-19. Sequenced input: peripheral blood.

CDR3 sequence (DNA): TGTGCCAGCAGCTCAAGTGGGGACAGGGTACCTTTCGAGCAGTACTTC. Amino acid sequence: CASSSSGDRVPFEQYF. This sequence joins TRBV5-6 and TRBJ2-7, with 9 bases aligning to TRBD1. CDR1 is SGHDT and CDR2 is YYEEEE in the germline V gene. The trim removed 3 bases at V and 6 bases at J, leaving 13 bases unmatched. The CDR3 spans 16 residues.